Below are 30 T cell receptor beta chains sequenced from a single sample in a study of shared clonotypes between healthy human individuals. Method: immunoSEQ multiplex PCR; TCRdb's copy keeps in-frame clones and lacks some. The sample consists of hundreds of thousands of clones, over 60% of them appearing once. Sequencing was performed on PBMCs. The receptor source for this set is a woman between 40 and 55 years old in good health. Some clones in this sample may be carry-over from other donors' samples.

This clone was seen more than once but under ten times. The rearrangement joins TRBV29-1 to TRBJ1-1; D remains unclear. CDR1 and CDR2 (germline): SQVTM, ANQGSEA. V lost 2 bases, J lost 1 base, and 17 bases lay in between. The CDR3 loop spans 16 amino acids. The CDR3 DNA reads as TGCAGCGTTGAATCGCTAGGAAATACGGCGAACACTGAAGCTTTCTTT. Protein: CSVESLGNTANTEAFF.

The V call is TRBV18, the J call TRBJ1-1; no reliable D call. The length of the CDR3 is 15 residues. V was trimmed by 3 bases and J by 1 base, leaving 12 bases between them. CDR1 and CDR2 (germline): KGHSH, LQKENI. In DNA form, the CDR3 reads TGTGCCAGCTCACCCGCAGTTCGCACGAACACTGAAGCTTTCTTT. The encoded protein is CASSPAVRTNTEAFF.

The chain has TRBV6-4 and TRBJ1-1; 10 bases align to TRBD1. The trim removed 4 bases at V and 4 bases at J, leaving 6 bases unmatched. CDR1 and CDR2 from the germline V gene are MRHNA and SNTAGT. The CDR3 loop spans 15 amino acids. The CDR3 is CASSVQTGGITEAFF. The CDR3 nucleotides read TGTGCCAGCAGTGTCCAGACAGGGGGCATCACTGAAGCTTTCTTT.

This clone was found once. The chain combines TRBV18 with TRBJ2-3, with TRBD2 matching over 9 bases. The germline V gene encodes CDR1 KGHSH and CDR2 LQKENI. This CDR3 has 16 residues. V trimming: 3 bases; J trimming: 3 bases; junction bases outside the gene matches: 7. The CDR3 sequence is CASSPIGSGRTDTQYF. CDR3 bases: TGTGCCAGCTCACCCATTGGGAGCGGGAGGACAGATACGCAGTATTTT.

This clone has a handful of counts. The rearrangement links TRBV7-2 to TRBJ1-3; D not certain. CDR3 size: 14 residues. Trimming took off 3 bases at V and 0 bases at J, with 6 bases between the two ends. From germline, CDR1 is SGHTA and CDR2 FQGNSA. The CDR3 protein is CASSFQSSGNTIYF. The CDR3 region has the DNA TGTGCCAGCAGCTTTCAGAGCTCTGGAAACACCATATATTTT.

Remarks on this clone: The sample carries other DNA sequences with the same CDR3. CDR3 amino acids: CASSPGVGEQYF. In DNA form, the CDR3 reads TGTGCCAGCTCACCAGGGGTAGGCGAGCAGTACTTC. The chain employs TRBV18 and TRBJ2-7; D ambiguous. CDR1 KGHSH and CDR2 LQKENI come from the germline V gene. The CDR3 consists of 12 residues. Trimming shortened V by 2 bases and J by 6 bases, and 8 bases separated the two germline ends.

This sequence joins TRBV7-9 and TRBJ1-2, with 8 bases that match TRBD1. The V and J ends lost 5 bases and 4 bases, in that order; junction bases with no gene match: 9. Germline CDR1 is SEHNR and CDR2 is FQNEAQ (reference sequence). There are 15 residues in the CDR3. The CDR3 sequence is CASSPRDRRLYGYTF. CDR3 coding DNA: TGTGCCAGCAGCCCCCGGGACAGGAGACTCTATGGCTACACCTTC.

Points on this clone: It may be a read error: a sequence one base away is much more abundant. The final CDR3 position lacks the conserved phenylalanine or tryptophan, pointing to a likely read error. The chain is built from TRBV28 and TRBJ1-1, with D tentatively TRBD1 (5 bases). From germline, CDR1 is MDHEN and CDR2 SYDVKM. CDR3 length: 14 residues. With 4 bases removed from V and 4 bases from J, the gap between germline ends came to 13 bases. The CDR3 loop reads CASSSLGEGTEAFL. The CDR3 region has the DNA TGTGCCAGCAGTTCACTAGGGGAGGGCACTGAAGCTTTCCTT.

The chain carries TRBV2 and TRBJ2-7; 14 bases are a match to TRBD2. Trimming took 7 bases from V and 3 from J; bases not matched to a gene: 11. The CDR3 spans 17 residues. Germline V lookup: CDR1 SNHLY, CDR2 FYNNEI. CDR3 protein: CASTGGTSGRSSYEQYF. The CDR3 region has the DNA TGTGCCAGCACCGGAGGGACTAGCGGGAGAAGTAGCTACGAGCAGTACTTC.

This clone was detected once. CDR3 coding DNA: TGTGCCAGCAGCTTGGGGGGTTCGGCTCTTCATGAAAAACTGTTTTTT. This gives the protein CASSLGGSALHEKLFF. V is TRBV5-8 and J is TRBJ1-4; no definite D call. The germline gives CDR1 SGHTS, CDR2 YDEGEE. The V end was cut by 0 bases, the J end by 6 bases, with 15 bases between. The CDR3 consists of 16 residues.

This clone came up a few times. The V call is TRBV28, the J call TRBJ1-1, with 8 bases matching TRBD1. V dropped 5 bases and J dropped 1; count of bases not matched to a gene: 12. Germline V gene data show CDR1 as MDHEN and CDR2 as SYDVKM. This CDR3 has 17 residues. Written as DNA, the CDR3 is TGTGCCAGCAGTCCAGGGACAGGCTCTAGCGCGAACACTGAAGCTTTCTTT. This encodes CASSPGTGSSANTEAFF.

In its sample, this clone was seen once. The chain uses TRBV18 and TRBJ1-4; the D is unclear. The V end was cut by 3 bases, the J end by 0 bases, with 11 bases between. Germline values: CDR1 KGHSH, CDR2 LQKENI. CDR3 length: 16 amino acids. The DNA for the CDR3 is TGTGCCAGCTCACCCCTGAGGGATGCAACTAATGAAAAACTGTTTTTT. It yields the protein CASSPLRDATNEKLFF. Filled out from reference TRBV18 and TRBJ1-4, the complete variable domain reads NAGVMQNPRHLVRRRGQEARLRCSPMKGHSHVYWYRQLPEEGLKFMVYLQKENIIDESGMPKERFSAEFPKEGPSILRIQQVVRGDSAAYFCASSPLRDATNEKLFFGSGTQLSVL.

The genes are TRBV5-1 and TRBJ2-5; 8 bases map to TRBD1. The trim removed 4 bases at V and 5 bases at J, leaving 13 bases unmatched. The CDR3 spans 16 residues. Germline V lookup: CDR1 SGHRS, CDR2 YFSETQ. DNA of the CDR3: TGCGCCAGCAGCCCCGTTTCAGGGGGCTGGTTTGAGACCCAGTACTTC. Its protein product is CASSPVSGGWFETQYF.

This CDR3 is CASLANAYEQYF. In DNA, the CDR3 is TGTGCCAGCCTAGCTAATGCCTACGAGCAGTACTTC. The chain joins TRBV2 to TRBJ2-7, with D possibly TRBD2 on 5 matching bases. V gave up 8 bases and J gave up 2 bases, with 10 bases separating them. This CDR3 comprises 12 residues. Germline loops: CDR1 SNHLY, CDR2 FYNNEI.

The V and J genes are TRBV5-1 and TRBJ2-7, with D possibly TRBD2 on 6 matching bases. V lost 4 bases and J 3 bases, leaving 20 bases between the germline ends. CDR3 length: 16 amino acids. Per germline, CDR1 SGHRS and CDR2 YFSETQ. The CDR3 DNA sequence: TGCGCCAGCAGCCTGGGACTTGGGACGACCGGCTACGAGCAGTACTTC. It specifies CASSLGLGTTGYEQYF.

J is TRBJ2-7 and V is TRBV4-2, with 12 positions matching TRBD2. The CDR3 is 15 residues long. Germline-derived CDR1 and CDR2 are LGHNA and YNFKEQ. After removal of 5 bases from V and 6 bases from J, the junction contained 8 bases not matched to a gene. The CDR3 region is CASSFPGLAGGEQYF. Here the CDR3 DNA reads TGTGCCAGCAGCTTTCCGGGACTAGCGGGTGGCGAGCAGTACTTC.

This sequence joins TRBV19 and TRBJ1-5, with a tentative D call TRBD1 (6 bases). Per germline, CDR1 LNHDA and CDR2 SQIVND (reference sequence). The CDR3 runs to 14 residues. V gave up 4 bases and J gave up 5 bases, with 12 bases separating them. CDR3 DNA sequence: TGTGCCAGTAGTACGGCAGGGGAGGATCAGCCCCAGCATTTT. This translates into CASSTAGEDQPQHF. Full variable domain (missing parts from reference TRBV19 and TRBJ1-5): DGGITQSPKYLFRKEGQNVTLSCEQNLNHDAMYWYRQDPGQGLRLIYYSQIVNDFQKGDIAEGYSVSREKKESFPLTVTSAQKNPTAFYLCASSTAGEDQPQHFGDGTRLSIL.

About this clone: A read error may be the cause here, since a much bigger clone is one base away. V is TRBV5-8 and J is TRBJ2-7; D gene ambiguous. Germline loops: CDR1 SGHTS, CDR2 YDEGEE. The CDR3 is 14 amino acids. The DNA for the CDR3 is TGTGCCAGCAGCTTGGCCGGACGGTTCTACGAGCTGTACTTC. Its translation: CASSLAGRFYELYF.

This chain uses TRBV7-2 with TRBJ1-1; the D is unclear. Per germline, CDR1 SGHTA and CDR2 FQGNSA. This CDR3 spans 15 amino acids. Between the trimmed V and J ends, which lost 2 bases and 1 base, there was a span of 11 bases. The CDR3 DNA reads TGTGCCAGCAGCTTATATCTGGGTCGGAACACTGAAGCTTTCTTT. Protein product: CASSLYLGRNTEAFF.

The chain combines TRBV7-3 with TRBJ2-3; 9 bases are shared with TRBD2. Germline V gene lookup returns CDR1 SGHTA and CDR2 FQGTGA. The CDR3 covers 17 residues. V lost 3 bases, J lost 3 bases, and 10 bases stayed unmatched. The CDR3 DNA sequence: TGTGCCAGCAGCTTGGGGTATAAAGCGGGGGGAACAGATACGCAGTATTTT. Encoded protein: CASSLGYKAGGTDTQYF.

Here the CDR3 reads CASSQVGLGIGSKNIQYF. The CDR3 DNA reads TGCGCCAGCAGCCAAGTGGGGCTGGGGATTGGATCCAAAAACATTCAGTACTTC. The chain combines TRBV4-1 with TRBJ2-4, with D possibly matching TRBD1 (5 bases). Trimming took 1 base from V and 2 from J, leaving 18 bases between them. CDR3 length equals 18 residues. Germline CDR1 and CDR2: MGHRA and YSYEKL.

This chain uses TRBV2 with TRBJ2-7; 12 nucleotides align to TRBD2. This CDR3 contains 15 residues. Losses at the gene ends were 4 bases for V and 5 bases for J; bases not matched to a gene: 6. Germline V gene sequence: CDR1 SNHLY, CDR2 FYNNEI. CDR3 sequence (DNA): TGTGCCAGCAGTGCAAGAAGGACTAGCGGGAACGAGCAGTACTTC. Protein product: CASSARRTSGNEQYF. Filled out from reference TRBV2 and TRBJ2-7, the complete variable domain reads EPEVTQTPSHQVTQMGQEVILRCVPISNHLYFYWYRQILGQKVEFLVSFYNNEISEKSEIFDDQFSVERPDGSNFTLKIRSTKLEDSAMYFCASSARRTSGNEQYFGPGTRLTVT.

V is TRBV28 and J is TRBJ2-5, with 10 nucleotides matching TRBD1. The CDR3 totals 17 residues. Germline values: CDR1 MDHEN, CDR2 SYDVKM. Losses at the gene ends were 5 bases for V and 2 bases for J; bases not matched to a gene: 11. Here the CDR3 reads CASSDRTGQGPQETQYF. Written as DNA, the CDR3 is TGTGCCAGCAGTGATAGAACGGGACAGGGGCCGCAAGAGACCCAGTACTTC.

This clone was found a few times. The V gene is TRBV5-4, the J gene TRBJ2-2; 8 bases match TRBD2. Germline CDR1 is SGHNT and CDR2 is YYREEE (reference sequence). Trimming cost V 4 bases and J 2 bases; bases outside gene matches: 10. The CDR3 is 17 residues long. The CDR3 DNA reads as TGTGCCAGCAGCCTTTTTACGCGGGGGGCCAACACCGGGGAGCTGTTTTTT. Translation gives CASSLFTRGANTGELFF. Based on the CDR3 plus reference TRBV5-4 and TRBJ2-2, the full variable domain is ETGVTQSPTHLIKTRGQQVTLRCSSQSGHNTVSWYQQALGQGPQFIFQYYREEENGRGNFPPRFSGLQFPNYSSELNVNALELDDSALYLCASSLFTRGANTGELFFGEGSRLTVL.

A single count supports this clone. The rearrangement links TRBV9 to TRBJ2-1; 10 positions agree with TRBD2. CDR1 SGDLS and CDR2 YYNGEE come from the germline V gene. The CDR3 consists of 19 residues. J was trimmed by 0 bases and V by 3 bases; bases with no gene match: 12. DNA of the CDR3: TGTGCCAGCAGCGCCGTAGGACTAGCGGACCGGAGCTCCTACAATGAGCAGTTCTTC. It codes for CASSAVGLADRSSYNEQFF.

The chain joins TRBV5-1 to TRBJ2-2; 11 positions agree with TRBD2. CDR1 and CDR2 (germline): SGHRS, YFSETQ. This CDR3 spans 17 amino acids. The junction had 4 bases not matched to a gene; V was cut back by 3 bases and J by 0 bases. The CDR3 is CASSSTSGIANTGELFF. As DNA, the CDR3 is TGCGCCAGCAGCTCGACTAGCGGGATCGCGAACACCGGGGAGCTGTTTTTT.

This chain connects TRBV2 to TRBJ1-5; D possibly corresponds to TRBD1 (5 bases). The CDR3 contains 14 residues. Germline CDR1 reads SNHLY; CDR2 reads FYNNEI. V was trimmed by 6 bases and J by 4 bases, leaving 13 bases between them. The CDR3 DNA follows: TGTGCCAGCAGCGTCGACAGAAATAATCAGCCCCAGCATTTT. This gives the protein CASSVDRNNQPQHF.

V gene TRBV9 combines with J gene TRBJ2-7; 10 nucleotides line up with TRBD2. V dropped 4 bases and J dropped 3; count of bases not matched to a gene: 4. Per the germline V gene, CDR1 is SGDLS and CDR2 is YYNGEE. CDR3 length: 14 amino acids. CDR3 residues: CASSPTSGFYEQYF. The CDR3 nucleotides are TGTGCCAGCAGCCCGACTAGCGGGTTCTACGAGCAGTACTTC.

The DNA of the CDR3 is TGCGCCAGCAGTCTGAGTACCACAGATACGCAGTATTTT. Translation: CASSLSTTDTQYF. The rearrangement uses TRBV10-1 and TRBJ2-3, with D unclear. Germline values: CDR1 WNHNN, CDR2 SYGVQD (reference sequence). CDR3 length: 13 residues. Deletions cut 5 bases from V and 2 bases from J, with 8 bases between.

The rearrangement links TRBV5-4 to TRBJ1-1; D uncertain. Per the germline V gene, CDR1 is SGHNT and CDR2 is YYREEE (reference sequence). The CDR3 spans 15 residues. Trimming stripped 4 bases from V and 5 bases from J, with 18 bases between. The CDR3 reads CASSLLTPGRTEAFF. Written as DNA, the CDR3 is TGTGCCAGCAGCCTGCTCACACCAGGCCGGACTGAAGCTTTCTTT.